Reported below is one T cell receptor (beta chain). Sequencing used immunoSEQ multiplex PCR; TCRdb keeps in-frame clones, though not all of them. The repertoire holds around 1.9 million clones, 93% seen once, with around 1.7% in the top ten. The data were obtained in a study of shared clonotypes between healthy human individuals. CD8 cells classed as naive were CD45RO-negative and positively selected for CCR7, excluding terminally differentiated effector memory CD45RA+ cells. This CDR3 has 18 amino acids. The trim removed 2 bases at V and 0 bases at J, leaving 7 bases unmatched. Per germline, CDR1 GTSNPN and CDR2 SVGIG (reference sequence).

The chain has TRBV30 and TRBJ2-1, with TRBD2 matching over 13 bases. This receptor was identified in a man younger than 30 in good health. Some clones in this sample may be carry-over from other donors' samples. The material sequenced was naive CD8+ T cells from PBMCs. For the CDR3, the DNA is TGTGCCTGGAGTACTGGACTAGCGGGAGTTGCCTCCTACAATGAGCAGTTCTTC. The encoded protein is CAWSTGLAGVASYNEQFF. The complete variable domain, with remaining parts taken from reference TRBV30 and TRBJ2-1, reads SQTIHQWPATLVQPVGSPLSLECTVEGTSNPNLYWYRQAAGRGLQLLFYSVGIGQISSEVPQNLSASRPQDRQFILSSKKLLLSDSGFYLCAWSTGLAGVASYNEQFFGPGTRLTVL.